The rows below give T cell receptor beta chains drawn from one sample of a study of T-cell memory formation after mild COVID-19. TCRdb fed the 5' RACE reads into MiXCR, producing one record per CDR3 protein. The sample lists about 470,000 distinct CDR3 sequences, nearly 25% occurring once. Sample: PBMCs or a T cell subset sorted from them (not recorded which). The source is an adult woman who had mild COVID-19 (a few samples of this study predate the infection). Cell type and time point are not known. The CDR3 runs from the conserved cysteine through the conserved F or W.

v_gene: TRBV7-9
CDR3aa: CASSILLAGGNTGELFF

v_gene: TRBV5-1
CDR3aa: CASSLIYGLAEDTQYF

v_gene: TRBV7-2
CDR3aa: CASSKTGPQETQYF

v_gene: TRBV30
CDR3aa: CAWRHRDRYTEAFF

v_gene: TRBV27
CDR3aa: CASSSEGQETQYF

v_gene: TRBV7-8
CDR3aa: CASSVGLAGGMNYNEQFF

v_gene: TRBV7-2
CDR3aa: CASSLDWGSYEQYF

v_gene: TRBV3-1
CDR3aa: CASSQGKGEQYF

v_gene: TRBV2
CDR3aa: CASSEGQGVRSPLHF

v_gene: TRBV27
CDR3aa: CASSERVGGELFF

v_gene: TRBV2
CDR3aa: CASIQGTPNEQFF

v_gene: TRBV5-5
CDR3aa: CASSPFMNTEAFF

v_gene: TRBV3-1
CDR3aa: CASSQGFIPSGNTIYF

v_gene: TRBV5-1
CDR3aa: CASSPPGVNEQFF

v_gene: TRBV4-1
CDR3aa: CASSQGGGASTEAFF

v_gene: TRBV7-9
CDR3aa: CASRWESYEQYF

v_gene: TRBV12-3/TRBV12-4
CDR3aa: CASSSQGFQPQHF

v_gene: TRBV5-1
CDR3aa: CASSSSAAQTYEQYF

v_gene: TRBV20-1
CDR3aa: CSARSPGEREQYF

v_gene: TRBV15
CDR3aa: CATSRDRDQYF

v_gene: TRBV24-1
CDR3aa: CATSDFPGEQFF

v_gene: TRBV6-5
CDR3aa: CASSYVRGTPHGYTF

v_gene: TRBV5-1
CDR3aa: CASSLSQGNSGANVLTF

v_gene: TRBV3-1
CDR3aa: CASRLGGYEQYF

v_gene: TRBV9
CDR3aa: CASNVRGRSELFF

v_gene: TRBV9
CDR3aa: CASSVAGTNTGELFF

v_gene: TRBV30
CDR3aa: CAWSVLVGTEAFF

v_gene: TRBV7-7
CDR3aa: CASSSGQGGQETQYF

v_gene: TRBV2
CDR3aa: CASSVGGAPGANVLTF

v_gene: TRBV29-1
CDR3aa: CSVALSYEQYF

v_gene: TRBV29-1
CDR3aa: CSVEDRQGYGYTF

v_gene: TRBV12-3/TRBV12-4
CDR3aa: CASSPVFVTDTQYF

v_gene: TRBV7-2
CDR3aa: CASSPRTGGVSDTQYF

v_gene: TRBV20-1
CDR3aa: CSASQEGFETDTQYF

v_gene: TRBV2
CDR3aa: CASNRDRGDEQYF

v_gene: TRBV14
CDR3aa: CASSQDWATEAFF

v_gene: TRBV5-6
CDR3aa: CASSLIGRAGTTRGAGNTIYF

v_gene: TRBV7-2
CDR3aa: CASSTTTGSGDTQYF

v_gene: TRBV20-1
CDR3aa: CSAGQTGGNGYTF

v_gene: TRBV24-1
CDR3aa: CATSDWTGFDTGELFF